Sequencing of this TCR beta chain was carried out in a study of CD8+ T cells in alopecia areata. V was pared by 1 base and J by 1 base, with 11 bases between. This CDR3 region has 15 residues. Germline CDR1 reads SGHDT; CDR2 reads YYEEEE. Treatment: oral pan-JAK inhibitor, 5-10 mg twice daily. Extracted from the samples, RNA was reverse transcribed into cDNA to serve as the sequencing template. The repertoire was sequenced with immunoSEQ multiplex PCR; TCRdb's copy has only in-frame clones and lacks some. The repertoire holds 190,000 or so clones, with under 60% as singletons. The chain links TRBV5-6 to TRBJ2-5, with D uncertain. The source of this sequence is a human donor with alopecia areata. The specimen comprised CD8+ T cells sorted from blood, sampled at week 24, from a patient treated with tofacitinib. The chain's CDR3 is CASSLHSKTQETQYF. DNA for the CDR3: TGTGCCAGCAGCTTGCACAGCAAAACCCAAGAGACCCAGTACTTC.